These 5 T cell receptor beta chains were all obtained from the same sample, sequenced in a study of blood T cell repertoires in COVID-19. Sequencing used immunoSEQ multiplex PCR; TCRdb keeps in-frame clones, though not all of them. This sample yields 95,000 to 100,000 clones, of which 85% are seen a single time; 1.5% to 2% belongs to the top ten. The sample comprised peripheral blood. These TCRs come from a woman aged 70-85 years with active or convalescent COVID-19.

CDR3 coding DNA: TGTGCCAGCAGCGCCGACGGGGAAGCTTTCTTT. This gives the protein CASSADGEAFF. The chain employs TRBV9 and TRBJ1-1; D uncertain. The CDR3 has 11 residues. V lost 3 bases and J 8 bases, leaving 8 bases between the germline ends. Germline V gene lookup returns CDR1 SGDLS and CDR2 YYNGEE.

The rearrangement uses TRBV24-1 and TRBJ2-4, with 10 bases lining up with TRBD1. Looked up from germline, CDR1 is KGHDR and CDR2 is SFDVKD. With 4 bases clipped from V and 1 base from J, the junction kept 6 bases outside the gene matches. The CDR3 has 17 amino acids. The CDR3 sequence is CATSDSGQGIAKNIQYF. The CDR3 DNA sequence: TGTGCCACCAGTGACTCGGGACAGGGGATTGCCAAAAACATTCAGTACTTC.

J is TRBJ2-1 and V is TRBV28; 12 nucleotides match TRBD2. V lost 3 bases, J lost 10 bases, and 7 bases stayed unmatched. The CDR3 extends over 15 amino acids. CDR1 is MDHEN, CDR2 SYDVKM, per germline. The CDR3 here is CASSLLTSGRGEQFF. In DNA, the CDR3 is TGTGCCAGCAGTTTGTTGACTAGCGGGAGAGGGGAGCAGTTCTTC.

This clone was seen a handful of times. This chain uses TRBV30 with TRBJ1-3, with D hard to call. V shed 0 bases and J shed 4 bases, with 10 bases lying between them. CDR1 and CDR2 (germline): GTSNPN, SVGIG (reference sequence). The CDR3 is 14 amino acids. This CDR3 reads CAWSVTGVGNTIYF. Here the CDR3 DNA reads TGTGCCTGGAGTGTAACCGGAGTGGGAAACACCATATATTTT.

The chain links TRBV18 to TRBJ1-4; 7 bases match TRBD1. J gave up 4 bases and V 3 bases, and 2 bases lay outside the gene matches. Germline V gene lookup returns CDR1 KGHSH and CDR2 LQKENI. The CDR3 contains 14 residues. The CDR3 loop is CASSPRDSNEKLFF. The CDR3 nucleotides are TGTGCCAGCTCACCCCGGGACAGTAATGAAAAACTGTTTTTT. The variable domain in full, completed from reference TRBV18 and TRBJ1-4, reads NAGVMQNPRHLVRRRGQEARLRCSPMKGHSHVYWYRQLPEEGLKFMVYLQKENIIDESGMPKERFSAEFPKEGPSILRIQQVVRGDSAAYFCASSPRDSNEKLFFGSGTQLSVL.